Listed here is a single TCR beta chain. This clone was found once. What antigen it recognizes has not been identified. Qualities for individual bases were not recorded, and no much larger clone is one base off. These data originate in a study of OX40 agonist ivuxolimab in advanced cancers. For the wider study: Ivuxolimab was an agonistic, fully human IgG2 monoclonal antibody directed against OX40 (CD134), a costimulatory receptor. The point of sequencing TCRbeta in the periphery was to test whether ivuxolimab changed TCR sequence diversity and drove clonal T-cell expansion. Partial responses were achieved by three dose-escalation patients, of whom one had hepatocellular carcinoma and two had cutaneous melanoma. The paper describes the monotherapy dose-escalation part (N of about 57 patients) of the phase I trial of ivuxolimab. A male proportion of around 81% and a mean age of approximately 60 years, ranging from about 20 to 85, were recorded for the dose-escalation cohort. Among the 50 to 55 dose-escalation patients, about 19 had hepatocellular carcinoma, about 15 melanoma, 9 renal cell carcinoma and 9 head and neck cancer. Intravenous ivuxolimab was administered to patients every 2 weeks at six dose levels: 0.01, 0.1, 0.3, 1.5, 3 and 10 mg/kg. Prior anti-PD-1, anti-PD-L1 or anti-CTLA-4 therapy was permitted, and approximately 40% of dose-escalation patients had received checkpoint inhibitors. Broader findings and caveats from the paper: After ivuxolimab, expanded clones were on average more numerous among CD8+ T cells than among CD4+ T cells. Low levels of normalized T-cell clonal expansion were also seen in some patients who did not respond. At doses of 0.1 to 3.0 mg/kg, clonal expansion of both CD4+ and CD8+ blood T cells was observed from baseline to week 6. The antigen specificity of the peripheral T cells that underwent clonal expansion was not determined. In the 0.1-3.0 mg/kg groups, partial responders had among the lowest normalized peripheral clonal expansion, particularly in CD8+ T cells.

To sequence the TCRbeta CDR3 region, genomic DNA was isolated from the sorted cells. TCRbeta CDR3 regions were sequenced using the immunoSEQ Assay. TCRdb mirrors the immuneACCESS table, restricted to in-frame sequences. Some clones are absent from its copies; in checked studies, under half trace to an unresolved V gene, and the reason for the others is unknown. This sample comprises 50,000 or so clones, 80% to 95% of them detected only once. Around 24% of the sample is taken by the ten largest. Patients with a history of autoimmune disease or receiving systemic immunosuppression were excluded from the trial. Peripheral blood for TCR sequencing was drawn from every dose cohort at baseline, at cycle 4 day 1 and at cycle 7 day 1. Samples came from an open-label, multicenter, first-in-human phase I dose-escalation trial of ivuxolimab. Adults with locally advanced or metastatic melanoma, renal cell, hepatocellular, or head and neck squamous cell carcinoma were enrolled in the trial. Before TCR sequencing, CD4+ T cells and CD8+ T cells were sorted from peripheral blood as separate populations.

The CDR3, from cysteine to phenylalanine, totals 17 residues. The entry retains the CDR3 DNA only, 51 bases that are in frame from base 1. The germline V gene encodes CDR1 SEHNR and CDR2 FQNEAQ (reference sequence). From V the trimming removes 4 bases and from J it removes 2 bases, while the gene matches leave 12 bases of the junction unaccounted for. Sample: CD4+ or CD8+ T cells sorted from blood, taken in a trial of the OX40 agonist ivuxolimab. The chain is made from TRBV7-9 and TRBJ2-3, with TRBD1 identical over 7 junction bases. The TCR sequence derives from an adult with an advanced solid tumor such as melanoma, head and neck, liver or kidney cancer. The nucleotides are TGTGCCAGCAGCTCGGGCCCGGAGACAGGGCTCACAGATACGCAGTATTTT. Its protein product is CASSSGPETGLTDTQYF.